The 2 T cell receptor beta chains presented below share a single source sample, sequenced in a study of T-cell reconstitution after alpha-beta-depleted transplantation in children (dated by TCRdb to 2016 to 2017). The library was produced with PCR. The data were produced on an Illumina HiSeq 2500. TCR library preparation used molecular barcoding, with unique molecular identifiers applied to normalize quantification of the TCRbeta repertoire. TCRdb took the public reads, trimmed them with fastp at Q25, ran MiXCR for clone calling and kept in-frame beta chains. When rows share a CDR3 protein, they turn into one entry using the most common DNA and genes. Here the sample has around 380,000 distinct CDR3 sequences; approximately 10% occur a single time. Over 4.5% of the sample rests with the top ten. Sequenced material: PBMCs from the stem cell graft donor, taken from the stem cell graft. The receptor source for this set is a human donor who donated a stem cell graft to a child with acute myeloid leukemia.

This clonotype has a handful of counts. This sequence joins TRBV5-1 and TRBJ1-4; D call uncertain. CDR3 length: 13 amino acids. V was clipped by 5 bases and J by 7 bases, with 12 bases between them. Germline V gene data show CDR1 as SGHRS and CDR2 as YFSETQ. CDR3 sequence (DNA): TGCGCCAGCAGGAGGAACAGAGGTGAAAAACTGTTTTTT. It encodes CASRRNRGEKLFF.

The V call is TRBV4-1, the J call TRBJ2-3, with 8 bases aligning to TRBD1. The V gene's germline CDR1 is MGHRA and CDR2 YSYEKL. V was pared by 0 bases and J by 4 bases, with 9 bases of the junction left unmatched. This CDR3 comprises 17 residues. CDR3 nucleotides: TGCGCCAGCAGCCAAGATCTTCAGGGGGCACAGGCAGATACGCAGTATTTT. It is translated as CASSQDLQGAQADTQYF.